The clone carrying this T cell receptor (beta chain) was seen only once. Its target is not known. This sample was taken from a study of OX40 agonist ivuxolimab in advanced cancers. Enrollment shut out patients with autoimmune disease history or systemic immunosuppression. General study findings and limits: Expanded peripheral T-cell antigen specificity went undetermined.

This CDR3 has 15 amino acids. Trimming took 1 base from V and 1 from J; bases not matched to a gene: 3. Germline V CDR1 and CDR2: SGDLS, YYNGEE. Here immunoSEQ multiplex PCR was the method, and the copy in TCRdb shows in-frame clones only, minus some. The sample records about 73,000 clones, about 94% being singletons. This receptor was identified in an adult with an advanced solid tumor such as melanoma, head and neck, liver or kidney cancer. The specimen was CD4+ or CD8+ T cells sorted from blood, collected in a trial of the OX40 agonist ivuxolimab. V and J are TRBV9 and TRBJ2-3; 7 bases align to TRBD2. The CDR3 nucleotides are TGTGCCAGCAGCGTAACTAGCGATCGCACAGATACGCAGTATTTT. Encoded protein: CASSVTSDRTDTQYF.